Listed below are T cell receptor beta chains from one sample, sequenced in a study of T cells in Graves' hyperthyroidism and ophthalmopathy. Via MiXCR, TCRdb re-called the multiplex PCR reads, giving one row per CDR3 protein. The sample consists of fewer than 700,000 distinct CDR3 sequences, roughly 15% of them appearing once. Input material: blood. Receptors originate from a woman under 40 with Graves' hyperthyroidism. The CDR3 runs from the conserved cysteine through the conserved F or W. D genes are given only for firm matches. Expanded clones get a size class; other rows say once, few or many, or leave the size out.

d_call: .; v_call: TRBV28; clone_size: many; j_call: TRBJ2-3; cdr3_nt: TGTGCCAGCAGTTTATACATAGACACAGATACGCAGTATTTT; cdr3_aa: CASSLYIDTDTQYF
d_call: TRBD1; v_call: TRBV14; clone_size: .; j_call: TRBJ2-7; cdr3_nt: TGTGCCAGCAGCCAAAGGAGGACAGGGGAATACGAGCAGTACTTC; cdr3_aa: CASSQRRTGEYEQYF
d_call: TRBD1; v_call: TRBV28; clone_size: many; j_call: TRBJ2-7; cdr3_nt: TGTGCCAGCAGTTACAGGGGTATCTCGGAGGAGCAGTACTTC; cdr3_aa: CASSYRGISEEQYF
d_call: TRBD2; v_call: TRBV7-2; clone_size: .; j_call: TRBJ2-7; cdr3_nt: TGTGCCAGCAGCTTAGCAGTCGGACTAGCGGGAATCGGCTACGGGCAGTACTTC; cdr3_aa: CASSLAVGLAGIGYGQYF
d_call: .; v_call: TRBV12-3/TRBV12-4; clone_size: many; j_call: TRBJ2-2; cdr3_nt: TGTGCCAGCCGGCGTGCTAGCACCGGGGAGCTGTTTTTT; cdr3_aa: CASRRASTGELFF
d_call: .; v_call: TRBV5-1; clone_size: .; j_call: TRBJ2-3; cdr3_nt: TGCGCCAGCAGCTCGGAGCGGGCAAGCACAGATACGCAGTATTTT; cdr3_aa: CASSSERASTDTQYF
d_call: .; v_call: TRBV12-5; clone_size: many; j_call: TRBJ2-7; cdr3_nt: TGTGCTAGTGGTATTGGACAGTCCTACGAGCAGTACTTC; cdr3_aa: CASGIGQSYEQYF
d_call: .; v_call: TRBV6-6; clone_size: many; j_call: TRBJ2-1; cdr3_nt: TGTGCCAGCAGTTACTCAGGCCCTAATGAGCAGTTCTTC; cdr3_aa: CASSYSGPNEQFF
d_call: .; v_call: TRBV11-3; clone_size: many; j_call: TRBJ2-7; cdr3_nt: TGTGCCAGCAGCCCTGGGACATTCGAGCAGTACTTC; cdr3_aa: CASSPGTFEQYF
d_call: .; v_call: TRBV5-8; clone_size: .; j_call: TRBJ1-1; cdr3_nt: TGTGCCAGCAGCTTGGATCCTACAGGGCTGAACACTGAAGCTTTCTTT; cdr3_aa: CASSLDPTGLNTEAFF
d_call: .; v_call: TRBV10-3; clone_size: .; j_call: TRBJ1-2; cdr3_nt: TGTGCCATCAGTGAGGAGGGAGGGGCGAAACAGTATGGCTACACCTTC; cdr3_aa: CAISEEGGAKQYGYTF
d_call: .; v_call: TRBV12-3/TRBV12-4; clone_size: many; j_call: TRBJ1-4; cdr3_nt: TGTGCCAGCACCTTGTGGGAGGAAAAACTGTTTTTT; cdr3_aa: CASTLWEEKLFF
d_call: TRBD2; v_call: TRBV9; clone_size: few; j_call: TRBJ2-7; cdr3_nt: TGTGCCAGCAGCGTAGGGAGCGGGATGCTCTACGAGCAGTACTTC; cdr3_aa: CASSVGSGMLYEQYF
d_call: TRBD2; v_call: TRBV2; clone_size: few; j_call: TRBJ2-1; cdr3_nt: TGTGCCAGCAGTGTTAGAGGACTAGACTCCTACAATGAGCAGTTCTTC; cdr3_aa: CASSVRGLDSYNEQFF
d_call: TRBD1; v_call: TRBV3-1; clone_size: few; j_call: TRBJ1-2; cdr3_nt: TGTGCCAGCAGCCCTATCATAGGACAGGGATCGTACTATGGCTACACCTTC; cdr3_aa: CASSPIIGQGSYYGYTF
d_call: .; v_call: TRBV20-1; clone_size: .; j_call: TRBJ2-7; cdr3_nt: TGCAGTGCTAGCGGGGAGGCTTTTCCCTACGAGCAGTACTTC; cdr3_aa: CSASGEAFPYEQYF
d_call: .; v_call: TRBV6-2/TRBV6-3; clone_size: many; j_call: TRBJ2-5; cdr3_nt: TGTGCCAGCAGTTATGGACGCCAGGCGACCCAGTACTTC; cdr3_aa: CASSYGRQATQYF